The present TCR beta chain was sequenced within a study of CD8+ T cells in alopecia areata. About the study: Treatment ran 6 to 18 months, with 6 months of follow-up afterward.

Overall study findings and caveats: Normal scalp showed lower clonality than lesional scalp, especially alopecia totalis/universalis.

Following extraction, RNA underwent reverse transcription to cDNA, which served as the sequencing template. Some clones are missing from TCRdb's copy, which holds only in-frame ones; the method was immunoSEQ multiplex PCR. The sample has some 240,000 clones; 57% are singletons. CDR3 length: 12 amino acids. From germline, CDR1 is SNHLY and CDR2 FYNNEI. Trimming shortened V by 4 bases and J by 6 bases, and 7 bases separated the two germline ends. This clone was seen more than once but under ten times. Its antigen is not identified. V gene TRBV2 combines with J gene TRBJ2-1; D not resolved. The sample here was CD4+ T cells sorted from blood, taken at week 0. The sequence came from a human donor with alopecia areata. CDR3 sequence (DNA): TGTGCCAGCAGTGTATCGTTCAATGAGCAGTTCTTC. Protein product: CASSVSFNEQFF.